Listed below are T cell receptor beta chains from one sample, sequenced in a study of shared clonotypes between healthy human individuals. Repertoires were generated with immunoSEQ multiplex PCR, while TCRdb's copy carries only in-frame clones and drops some. The sample records about 1.5 million clones, roughly 98% being singletons. The sequenced sample was naive CD4+ T cells sorted from blood. The source of these receptors is a man younger than 45 in good health. CDR3s include the opening cysteine and the closing phenylalanine or tryptophan. Fields, in order: D gene, clone size, V gene, J gene, CDR3 protein, CDR3 DNA. D genes are given only for firm matches. The listing skips clone size in some rows; elsewhere it reads once, few, many or a size class.

d_call: TRBD1
clone_size: once
v_call: TRBV28
j_call: TRBJ1-2
cdr3_aa: CASSLFGTGQGTGYTF
cdr3_nt: TGTGCCAGCAGTTTATTCGGTACGGGACAGGGAACCGGCTACACCTTC

d_call: -
clone_size: -
v_call: TRBV10-1
j_call: TRBJ2-4
cdr3_aa: CASSELYRKNIQYF
cdr3_nt: TGCGCCAGCAGTGAGCTATACAGGAAAAACATTCAGTACTTC

d_call: TRBD2
clone_size: -
v_call: TRBV6-5
j_call: TRBJ2-3
cdr3_aa: CASSYGSAGSTDTQYF
cdr3_nt: TGTGCCAGCAGTTACGGGTCAGCGGGGAGCACAGATACGCAGTATTTT

d_call: -
clone_size: -
v_call: TRBV11-2
j_call: TRBJ2-3
cdr3_aa: CASSSKGRVGVIDTQYF
cdr3_nt: TGTGCCAGCAGCTCGAAAGGGCGAGTGGGTGTAATAGATACGCAGTATTTT

d_call: -
clone_size: -
v_call: TRBV11-2
j_call: TRBJ2-5
cdr3_aa: CASSRQVETQYF
cdr3_nt: TGTGCCAGCAGCCGACAAGTAGAGACCCAGTACTTC

d_call: -
clone_size: -
v_call: TRBV9
j_call: TRBJ1-3
cdr3_aa: CASTRTGHSGNTIYF
cdr3_nt: TGTGCCAGCACTCGAACAGGGCACTCTGGAAACACCATATATTTT

d_call: TRBD1
clone_size: -
v_call: TRBV2
j_call: TRBJ2-7
cdr3_aa: CASSKNGQAYEQYF
cdr3_nt: TGTGCCAGCAGTAAAAACGGACAGGCCTACGAGCAGTACTTC

d_call: TRBD2
clone_size: -
v_call: TRBV19
j_call: TRBJ2-3
cdr3_aa: CASCRSPTGGADTQYF
cdr3_nt: TGTGCCAGTTGTCGATCGCCTACGGGAGGGGCAGATACGCAGTATTTT

d_call: TRBD2
clone_size: -
v_call: TRBV10-1
j_call: TRBJ2-5
cdr3_aa: CASSDGSGQQETQYF
cdr3_nt: TGCGCCAGCAGTGACGGTAGCGGGCAGCAAGAGACCCAGTACTTC

d_call: -
clone_size: -
v_call: TRBV6-1
j_call: TRBJ1-5
cdr3_aa: CASKVGVVNQPQHF
cdr3_nt: TGTGCCAGCAAGGTAGGGGTCGTCAATCAGCCCCAGCATTTT

d_call: -
clone_size: -
v_call: TRBV28
j_call: TRBJ2-4
cdr3_aa: CASSLTRPRRIF
cdr3_nt: TGTGCCAGCAGTTTAACAAGACCACGCAGGATCTTC

d_call: TRBD2
clone_size: -
v_call: TRBV11-2
j_call: TRBJ2-3
cdr3_aa: CASSWVTGGVTDTQYF
cdr3_nt: TGTGCCAGCAGCTGGGTAACGGGAGGGGTCACAGATACGCAGTATTTT

d_call: TRBD1
clone_size: -
v_call: TRBV18
j_call: TRBJ2-1
cdr3_aa: CASSPMTGGFTPSSNEQFF
cdr3_nt: TGTGCCAGCTCACCGATGACAGGGGGCTTCACCCCATCCTCCAATGAGCAGTTCTTC

d_call: TRBD1
clone_size: once
v_call: TRBV9
j_call: TRBJ2-3
cdr3_aa: CASSVTGVANTDTQYF
cdr3_nt: TGTGCCAGCAGCGTAACAGGGGTGGCCAACACAGATACGCAGTATTTT

d_call: -
clone_size: -
v_call: TRBV7-2
j_call: TRBJ1-4
cdr3_aa: CASRFSAQGAEKLFF
cdr3_nt: TGTGCCAGCAGATTTAGTGCCCAGGGAGCTGAAAAACTGTTTTTT

d_call: -
clone_size: -
v_call: TRBV5-1
j_call: TRBJ2-7
cdr3_aa: CASSHTYYEQYF
cdr3_nt: TGCGCCAGCAGCCACACCTACTACGAGCAGTACTTC

d_call: TRBD1
clone_size: -
v_call: TRBV18
j_call: TRBJ2-7
cdr3_aa: CASSPRTGAYEQYF
cdr3_nt: TGTGCCAGCTCACCACGGACAGGGGCCTACGAGCAGTACTTC

d_call: -
clone_size: -
v_call: TRBV7-9
j_call: TRBJ1-2
cdr3_aa: CASSLARNNYGYTF
cdr3_nt: TGTGCCAGCAGCTTAGCGAGAAATAACTATGGCTACACCTTC

d_call: -
clone_size: -
v_call: TRBV5-4
j_call: TRBJ1-2
cdr3_aa: CASSPGALPSYGYTF
cdr3_nt: TGTGCCAGCAGCCCCGGGGCCCTGCCTTCCTATGGCTACACCTTC

d_call: -
clone_size: -
v_call: TRBV7-9
j_call: TRBJ2-2
cdr3_aa: CASSPGPRAAGELFF
cdr3_nt: TGTGCCAGCAGCCCGGGACCGCGGGCGGCCGGGGAGCTGTTTTTT

d_call: TRBD1
clone_size: -
v_call: TRBV7-2
j_call: TRBJ2-3
cdr3_aa: CASRIGIGDRATDTQYF
cdr3_nt: TGTGCCAGCAGGATAGGCATAGGGGACAGGGCCACAGATACGCAGTATTTT

d_call: -
clone_size: -
v_call: TRBV5-5
j_call: TRBJ2-3
cdr3_aa: CASSPDGVSTDTQYF
cdr3_nt: TGTGCCAGCAGCCCGGACGGCGTTAGCACAGATACGCAGTATTTT

d_call: -
clone_size: -
v_call: TRBV7-2
j_call: TRBJ2-1
cdr3_aa: CASSFDYSSSYNEQFF
cdr3_nt: TGTGCCAGCAGCTTTGACTACTCATCCTCCTACAATGAGCAGTTCTTC

d_call: TRBD2
clone_size: -
v_call: TRBV7-2
j_call: TRBJ2-3
cdr3_aa: CASSPRGSVTDTQYF
cdr3_nt: TGTGCCAGCAGCCCCCGCGGGAGTGTCACAGATACGCAGTATTTT

d_call: -
clone_size: -
v_call: TRBV9
j_call: TRBJ2-7
cdr3_aa: CASSVAQGGEQYF
cdr3_nt: TGTGCCAGCAGCGTAGCGCAGGGGGGCGAGCAGTACTTC

d_call: -
clone_size: -
v_call: TRBV10-1
j_call: TRBJ2-3
cdr3_aa: CASSETLSTDTQYF
cdr3_nt: TGCGCCAGCAGTGAGACCCTGAGCACAGATACGCAGTATTTT

d_call: TRBD2
clone_size: -
v_call: TRBV4-3
j_call: TRBJ2-2
cdr3_aa: CASSPRGLAGDFANTGELFF
cdr3_nt: TGCGCCAGCAGCCCCAGGGGTCTAGCGGGAGATTTCGCGAACACCGGGGAGCTGTTTTTT

d_call: -
clone_size: -
v_call: TRBV10-1
j_call: TRBJ1-4
cdr3_aa: CASSESFGVDEKLFF
cdr3_nt: TGCGCCAGCAGTGAGTCTTTCGGGGTGGATGAAAAACTGTTTTTT

d_call: -
clone_size: -
v_call: TRBV15
j_call: TRBJ2-7
cdr3_aa: CATSRAQTSEQYF
cdr3_nt: TGTGCCACCAGCAGAGCTCAGACTAGCGAGCAGTACTTC

d_call: -
clone_size: -
v_call: TRBV2
j_call: TRBJ2-1
cdr3_aa: CASSQDRIQFF
cdr3_nt: TGTGCCAGCAGCCAAGACAGGATTCAGTTCTTC

d_call: -
clone_size: -
v_call: TRBV10-3
j_call: TRBJ2-2
cdr3_aa: CAISESRTDTGELFF
cdr3_nt: TGTGCCATCAGTGAGTCGAGGACCGACACCGGGGAGCTGTTTTTT

d_call: TRBD2
clone_size: -
v_call: TRBV5-1
j_call: TRBJ2-3
cdr3_aa: CASSLESWSGGSTDTQYF
cdr3_nt: TGCGCCAGCAGCTTGGAAAGCTGGTCGGGAGGAAGCACAGATACGCAGTATTTT

d_call: -
clone_size: -
v_call: TRBV7-8
j_call: TRBJ2-1
cdr3_aa: CASSLALGRDNEQFF
cdr3_nt: TGTGCCAGCAGCTTAGCGCTCGGTAGGGACAATGAGCAGTTCTTC

d_call: -
clone_size: -
v_call: TRBV5-1
j_call: TRBJ2-3
cdr3_aa: CASSLEVDTQYF
cdr3_nt: TGCGCCAGCAGCTTGGAAGTAGATACGCAGTATTTT

d_call: -
clone_size: -
v_call: TRBV28
j_call: TRBJ2-3
cdr3_aa: CASASTDTQYF
cdr3_nt: TGTGCCAGCGCTAGCACAGATACGCAGTATTTT

d_call: TRBD2
clone_size: -
v_call: TRBV19
j_call: TRBJ2-2
cdr3_aa: CASSPHSPSGSPGELFF
cdr3_nt: TGTGCCAGTAGCCCCCATTCCCCTAGCGGGAGCCCCGGGGAGCTGTTTTTT

d_call: -
clone_size: -
v_call: TRBV10-1
j_call: TRBJ2-1
cdr3_aa: CASSERAGSSYNEQFF
cdr3_nt: TGCGCCAGCAGTGAACGGGCGGGCAGCTCCTACAATGAGCAGTTCTTC

d_call: TRBD1
clone_size: -
v_call: TRBV28
j_call: TRBJ1-4
cdr3_aa: CASSPDREEEKLFF
cdr3_nt: TGTGCCAGCAGTCCTGACAGGGAGGAGGAAAAACTGTTTTTT

d_call: TRBD1
clone_size: -
v_call: TRBV29-1
j_call: TRBJ1-2
cdr3_aa: CSVEGQGIPNYGYTF
cdr3_nt: TGCAGCGTGGAGGGACAGGGGATCCCCAACTATGGCTACACCTTC

d_call: -
clone_size: -
v_call: TRBV5-4
j_call: TRBJ2-7
cdr3_aa: CASSSPGTFGEQYF
cdr3_nt: TGTGCCAGCAGCTCCCCCGGGACATTCGGCGAGCAGTACTTC

d_call: -
clone_size: once
v_call: TRBV11-2
j_call: TRBJ2-7
cdr3_aa: CASSFIEYEQYF
cdr3_nt: TGTGCCAGCAGCTTTATAGAGTACGAGCAGTACTTC

d_call: TRBD2
clone_size: -
v_call: TRBV27
j_call: TRBJ2-1
cdr3_aa: CASSPTLAGLSNEQFF
cdr3_nt: TGTGCCAGCAGTCCCACACTAGCGGGACTTTCTAATGAGCAGTTCTTC

d_call: -
clone_size: -
v_call: TRBV6-4
j_call: TRBJ2-3
cdr3_aa: CASSDVFGGTDTQYF
cdr3_nt: TGTGCCAGCAGTGACGTATTCGGGGGCACAGATACGCAGTATTTT

d_call: TRBD1
clone_size: -
v_call: TRBV4-3
j_call: TRBJ1-4
cdr3_aa: CASSRLGTGDEKLFF
cdr3_nt: TGCGCCAGCAGCCGGTTGGGGACAGGAGACGAAAAACTGTTTTTT

d_call: -
clone_size: -
v_call: TRBV5-1
j_call: TRBJ1-1
cdr3_aa: CASSDGLGFTEAFF
cdr3_nt: TGCGCCAGCAGCGATGGGCTGGGATTTACTGAAGCTTTCTTT

d_call: -
clone_size: -
v_call: TRBV6-1
j_call: TRBJ2-7
cdr3_aa: CASIGPPAYEQYF
cdr3_nt: TGTGCCAGCATTGGTCCCCCTGCCTACGAGCAGTACTTC

d_call: TRBD2
clone_size: -
v_call: TRBV18
j_call: TRBJ2-7
cdr3_aa: CASSPPGTSGYEQYF
cdr3_nt: TGTGCCAGCTCACCTCCCGGGACTAGCGGTTACGAGCAGTACTTC

d_call: -
clone_size: -
v_call: TRBV18
j_call: TRBJ2-3
cdr3_aa: CASSPAISGDTQYF
cdr3_nt: TGTGCCAGCTCACCCGCAATCAGTGGGGATACGCAGTATTTT

d_call: -
clone_size: -
v_call: TRBV7-9
j_call: TRBJ1-1
cdr3_aa: CASSVTFPTEAFF
cdr3_nt: TGTGCCAGCAGCGTGACTTTTCCGACTGAAGCTTTCTTT

d_call: TRBD2
clone_size: -
v_call: TRBV30
j_call: TRBJ2-3
cdr3_aa: CAWRPSGRARDTQYF
cdr3_nt: TGTGCCTGGAGACCTAGCGGGAGGGCCCGGGATACGCAGTATTTT

d_call: -
clone_size: -
v_call: TRBV21-1
j_call: TRBJ2-7
cdr3_aa: CASSYPGRGATSYEQYF
cdr3_nt: TGTGCCAGCAGCTACCCTGGGAGGGGGGCGACTTCCTACGAGCAGTACTTC

d_call: -
clone_size: -
v_call: TRBV29-1
j_call: TRBJ1-1
cdr3_aa: CSVEDLIGLGAFF
cdr3_nt: TGCAGCGTTGAAGATCTTATAGGGCTCGGGGCTTTCTTT

d_call: -
clone_size: -
v_call: TRBV27
j_call: TRBJ2-1
cdr3_aa: CASSLRLYNEQFF
cdr3_nt: TGTGCCAGCAGTTTAAGACTCTACAATGAGCAGTTCTTC

d_call: TRBD2
clone_size: -
v_call: TRBV7-9
j_call: TRBJ2-1
cdr3_aa: CASSTQGLAGGEQFF
cdr3_nt: TGTGCCAGCAGTACCCAGGGACTAGCGGGAGGTGAGCAGTTCTTC

d_call: TRBD2
clone_size: -
v_call: TRBV9
j_call: TRBJ2-1
cdr3_aa: CASSVSSGNNEQFF
cdr3_nt: TGTGCCAGCAGCGTGTCAAGCGGGAACAATGAGCAGTTCTTC

d_call: -
clone_size: once
v_call: TRBV9
j_call: TRBJ1-1
cdr3_aa: CASSVVGGGNTEAFF
cdr3_nt: TGTGCCAGCAGCGTAGTTGGAGGGGGTAACACTGAAGCTTTCTTT

d_call: -
clone_size: -
v_call: TRBV12-5
j_call: TRBJ1-2
cdr3_aa: CASGYGQPLFYGYTF
cdr3_nt: TGTGCTAGTGGTTACGGACAGCCCTTGTTCTATGGCTACACCTTC

d_call: TRBD2
clone_size: -
v_call: TRBV7-3
j_call: TRBJ2-3
cdr3_aa: CASSSTSGKGDTQYF
cdr3_nt: TGTGCCAGCAGCTCGACTAGCGGGAAGGGAGATACGCAGTATTTT